This T cell receptor beta chain comes out of a study of radiotherapy plus CTLA-4 blockade in lung cancer. Study findings and constraints: The study found tumor-derived TCR clones expanded in blood after radiotherapy plus ipilimumab.

The CDR3 is made up of 15 amino acids. V lost 0 bases and J lost 2, with 12 bases in between. Germline V CDR1 and CDR2: SGDLS, YYNGEE. Profiling relied on immunoSEQ multiplex PCR, and the TCRdb table lists in-frame clones only, not all of them. The table records over 45,000 clones, around 85% of them present only once. In regard to this clone: The antigen is unknown.

The V and J genes are TRBV9 and TRBJ2-7, with D perhaps TRBD1 (6 bases). The source is a human donor with non-small cell lung cancer who had a complete response to radiotherapy plus ipilimumab. The specimen was peripheral blood, collected from a patient treated with radiotherapy plus ipilimumab. This CDR3 is CASSVAGTHTYEQYF. CDR3 sequence (DNA): TGTGCCAGCAGCGTAGCGGGGACACATACCTACGAGCAGTACTTC.